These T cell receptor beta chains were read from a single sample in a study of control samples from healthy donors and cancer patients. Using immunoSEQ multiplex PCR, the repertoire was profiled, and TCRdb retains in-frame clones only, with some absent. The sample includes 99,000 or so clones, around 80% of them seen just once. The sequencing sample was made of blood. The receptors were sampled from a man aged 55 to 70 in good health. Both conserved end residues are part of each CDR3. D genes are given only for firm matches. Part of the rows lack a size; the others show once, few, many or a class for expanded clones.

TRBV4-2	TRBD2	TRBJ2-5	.	TGTGCCAGCAGCCAAGGGTCATCGGGCGGGGGGCGAGAGACCCAGTACTTC	CASSQGSSGGGRETQYF
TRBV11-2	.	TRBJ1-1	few	TGTGCCAGCAGCCCCAAGGGACCGACTGAAGCTTTCTTT	CASSPKGPTEAFF
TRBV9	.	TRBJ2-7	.	TGTGCCAGCAGCGAAAAAGGGGGGATGAACTACGAGCAGTACTTC	CASSEKGGMNYEQYF
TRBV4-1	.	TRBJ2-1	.	TGCGCCAGCAGCCAGGGGACGGCGAGCTCCTACAATGAGCAGTTCTTC	CASSQGTASSYNEQFF
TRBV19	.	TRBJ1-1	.	TGTGCCAGTAGTGAGTTCGGGAGGGGCACTGAAGCTTTCTTT	CASSEFGRGTEAFF
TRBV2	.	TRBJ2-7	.	TGTGCCAGCAGTGAATCGTTCGGGACGGGGACCTACGAGCAGTACTTC	CASSESFGTGTYEQYF
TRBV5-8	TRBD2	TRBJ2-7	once	TGTGCCAGCAGCTTTTCTAGCGGGACCACCGAGCAGTACTTC	CASSFSSGTTEQYF
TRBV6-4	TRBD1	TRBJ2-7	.	TGTGCCAGCAGTGCCGACAGGGCGTGGTACGAGCAGTACTTC	CASSADRAWYEQYF
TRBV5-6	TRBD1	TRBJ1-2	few	TGTGCCAGCAGCCAACTGACAGGGGACTATGGCTACACCTTC	CASSQLTGDYGYTF
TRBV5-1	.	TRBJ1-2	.	TGCGCCAGCAGTCAAGACGGTAACTATGGCTACACCTTC	CASSQDGNYGYTF
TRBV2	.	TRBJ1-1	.	TGTGCCAGCAGTGTGGGGGAGAACACTGAAGCTTTCTTT	CASSVGENTEAFF
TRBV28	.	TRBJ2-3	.	TGTGCCAGCAGTCCTGTATATACAGATACGCAGTATTTT	CASSPVYTDTQYF
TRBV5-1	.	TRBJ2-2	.	TGCGCCAGCAGTCCGGGACTTATGAACACCGGGGAGCTGTTTTTT	CASSPGLMNTGELFF
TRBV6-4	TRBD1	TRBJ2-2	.	TGTGCCAGCAGTGTATATGGGACAGGGGGCACCGGGGAGCTGTTTTTT	CASSVYGTGGTGELFF
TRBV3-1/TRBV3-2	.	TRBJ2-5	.	TGTGCCAGCAGCCAAGATTGGGGGGCGGAGACCCAGTACTTC	CASSQDWGAETQYF
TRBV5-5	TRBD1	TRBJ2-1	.	TGTGCCAGCAGCTTGGGCGGGACAGGGGGGTATAATGAGCAGTTCTTC	CASSLGGTGGYNEQFF